This TCR beta chain appears in the sequencing data of a study of a mutant IDH1 vaccine in newly diagnosed glioma. Study at large: Eight vaccine doses were administered to patients at weeks 1, 3, 5, 7, 11, 15, 19 and 23. Beginning 4-6 weeks after radiotherapy alone, or with temozolomide cycles, vaccination took place. Every participant had undergone radiotherapy, temozolomide, or both before, and most underwent both.

Only in-frame clones appear in the TCRdb table, and some are missing; sequencing was by immunoSEQ multiplex PCR. The table shows about 25,000 clones, with about 77% occurring only once. This clone was observed a handful of times. Its target is unknown. CDR3 length equals 15 residues. Per the germline V gene, CDR1 is SGHVS and CDR2 is FQNEAQ. Losses at the gene ends were 5 bases for V and 8 bases for J; bases not matched to a gene: 12. The time point was: week 5, during vaccination. It was 300 ug of mutant IDH1 20-mer peptide that made up each vaccine dose, given with topical imiquimod. The study, taken as a whole, reports: A vaccine-induced immune response developed in roughly 95% of the patients.

The starting material was PBMCs, obtained from a glioma patient whose treatment included an IDH1 peptide vaccine. The receptor was isolated from a man aged 35 to 55 with glioma. This sequence joins TRBV7-8 and TRBJ1-1; 9 positions agree with TRBD1. The CDR3 loop is CASSPLYGTGTEAFF. Here the CDR3 DNA reads TGTGCCAGCAGCCCTCTTTATGGGACAGGGACCGAAGCTTTCTTT. The whole variable domain, filled in from reference TRBV7-8 and TRBJ1-1, reads GAGVSQSPRYKVAKRGQDVALRCDPISGHVSLFWYQQALGQGPEFLTYFQNEAQLDKSGLPSDRFFAERPEGSVSTLKIQRTQQEDSAVYLCASSPLYGTGTEAFFGQGTRLTVV.